What follows are 16 T cell receptor beta chains derived from one specimen sequenced in a study of CD8 T cells in Susac syndrome. RNA amounts of roughly 0.5 to 1 ug underwent reverse transcription with random hexamers. TCRdb fed the immunoSEQ multiplex PCR reads into MiXCR, producing one record per CDR3 protein. The data contain approximately 210,000 distinct CDR3 sequences, 95% of them singletons. Sequencing was carried out using CD4+ T cells from PBMCs. The receptors originated from a human donor with multiple sclerosis.

The chain carries TRBV25-1 and TRBJ2-5; D call uncertain. Between the trimmed V and J ends, which lost 6 bases and 5 bases, there was a span of 7 bases. The length of the CDR3 is 11 residues. Per the germline V gene, CDR1 is MGHDK and CDR2 is SYGVNS. The CDR3 spells CASRDWETQYF. CDR3 DNA: TGTGCCAGCAGAGACTGGGAGACCCAGTACTTC.

V and J are TRBV7-9 and TRBJ1-1; possible D gene TRBD1, 5 bases. CDR1 is SEHNR and CDR2 is FQNEAQ in the germline V gene (reference sequence). This CDR3 is built from 14 residues. With 5 bases removed from V and 5 bases from J, the gap between germline ends came to 15 bases. The CDR3 nucleotides read TGTGCCAGCAGCCTCGATGGACGGGGGACTGAAGCTTTCTTT. It codes for CASSLDGRGTEAFF.

The CDR3 DNA reads TGTGCCAGCAGGCTTACGCGGGGCACAGATACGCAGTATTTT. Its protein product is CASRLTRGTDTQYF. The V and J genes are TRBV27 and TRBJ2-3; D is perhaps TRBD2 (5 bases). CDR1 MNHEY and CDR2 SMNVEV come from the germline V gene (reference sequence). The CDR3 spans 14 residues. V lost 6 bases and J 1 base, leaving 11 bases between the germline ends.

J is TRBJ1-2 and V is TRBV12-3 or TRBV12-4; TRBD1 aligns across 7 bases. This CDR3 spans 13 amino acids. V trimming: 5 bases; J trimming: 4 bases; junction bases outside the gene matches: 4. Here the CDR3 DNA reads TGTGCCAGCAGTCGGGACAGTGTCTATGGCTACACCTTC. Its protein product is CASSRDSVYGYTF.

The V and J genes are TRBV4-2 and TRBJ2-1; 10 positions match TRBD2. Losses at the gene ends were 0 bases for V and 5 bases for J; bases not matched to a gene: 4. CDR1 and CDR2 from the germline V gene are LGHNA and YNFKEQ. The CDR3 is 16 residues long. In DNA form, the CDR3 reads TGTGCCAGCAGCCAAGAAGGGCTAGCGGGAGACAATGAGCAGTTCTTC. Its protein is CASSQEGLAGDNEQFF.

The chain uses TRBV6-5 and TRBJ1-2; TRBD1 might be the D (5 bases). The CDR3 runs to 14 residues. V lost 6 bases and J lost 0, with 11 bases in between. The germline V gene has CDR1 MNHEY and CDR2 SVGAGI. CDR3 in DNA: TGTGCCAGCAGGACCCAGGGAGCTAACTATGGCTACACCTTC. Translated, it gives CASRTQGANYGYTF.

The V gene is TRBV5-6, the J gene TRBJ2-3; 7 bases align to TRBD2. The J segment lost 2 bases and the V segment lost 0 bases, leaving 9 bases of the junction unmatched. The CDR3 has 17 residues. CDR1 is SGHDT and CDR2 is YYEEEE in the germline V gene. DNA of the CDR3: TGTGCCAGCAGCTTGGGACTAGCTTTACTACCCACAGATACGCAGTATTTT. It codes for CASSLGLALLPTDTQYF.

CDR3 nucleotides: TGTGCCAGCAATTCTCGGGGGGCTCGGTATGGCTACACCTTC. Amino acid sequence: CASNSRGARYGYTF. The chain carries TRBV6-5 and TRBJ1-2; weak D call: TRBD1 (6 bases). Germline CDR1 and CDR2: MNHEY and SVGAGI. The CDR3 is 14 residues long. V lost 7 bases to trimming and J lost 5 bases, with 17 bases between them.

The chain joins TRBV30 to TRBJ2-7; 7 bases match TRBD2. CDR3 length: 15 amino acids. CDR1 and CDR2 (germline): GTSNPN, SVGIG (reference sequence). The trim removed 0 bases at V and 0 bases at J, leaving 5 bases unmatched. The CDR3 bases are TGTGCCTGGAGTGTAGCTAGCGGAAGCTCCTACGAGCAGTACTTC. Amino acids: CAWSVASGSSYEQYF. Using reference TRBV30 and TRBJ2-7 for the parts outside the CDR3, the full variable domain is SQTIHQWPATLVQPVGSPLSLECTVEGTSNPNLYWYRQAAGRGLQLLFYSVGIGQISSEVPQNLSASRPQDRQFILSSKKLLLSDSGFYLCAWSVASGSSYEQYFGPGTRLTVT.

The chain combines TRBV30 with TRBJ2-1, with 12 bases fitting TRBD2. J was trimmed by 1 base and V by 5 bases; bases with no gene match: 3. The CDR3 has 15 amino acids. Germline CDR1 reads GTSNPN; CDR2 reads SVGIG (reference sequence). The CDR3 nucleotides read TGTGCCTGGTCAACTAGCGGGAGGTCCTACAATGAGCAGTTCTTC. This translates into CAWSTSGRSYNEQFF. The full variable domain, with the rest looked up from reference TRBV30 and TRBJ2-1, is SQTIHQWPATLVQPVGSPLSLECTVEGTSNPNLYWYRQAAGRGLQLLFYSVGIGQISSEVPQNLSASRPQDRQFILSSKKLLLSDSGFYLCAWSTSGRSYNEQFFGPGTRLTVL.

CDR3 nucleotides: TGTGCCAGCAGTTTGACAGGGGGCGACTATGGCTACACCTTC. Translating gives CASSLTGGDYGYTF. The V and J genes are TRBV6-2 or TRBV6-3 and TRBJ1-2; TRBD1 aligns across 10 bases. This CDR3 spans 14 amino acids. V trimming: 4 bases; J trimming: 3 bases; junction bases outside the gene matches: 2. CDR1 and CDR2 (germline): MNHEY, SVGEGT.

This chain connects TRBV18 to TRBJ1-2; 7 nucleotides agree with TRBD1. CDR3 length: 15 residues. Germline V gives CDR1 KGHSH, CDR2 LQKENI. The V and J ends lost 5 bases and 7 bases, in that order; junction bases with no gene match: 13. The CDR3 nucleotides are TGTGCCAGCTCAACTACCACAGGGGAAGTGGCTGGCTACACCTTC. This sequence encodes CASSTTTGEVAGYTF.

This clonotype was observed a single time. The chain combines TRBV20-1 with TRBJ2-1; 8 bases are shared with TRBD2. The CDR3 runs to 16 residues. The junction had 12 bases not matched to a gene; V was cut back by 5 bases and J by 3 bases. Germline values: CDR1 DFQATT, CDR2 SNEGSKA (reference sequence). The CDR3 loop is CSASHPASGYYNEQFF. The DNA for the CDR3 is TGCAGTGCTTCTCACCCGGCTAGCGGGTACTACAATGAGCAGTTCTTC.

The V and J genes are TRBV18 and TRBJ2-1; D may be TRBD2 (5 bases). CDR1 and CDR2 from the germline V gene are KGHSH and LQKENI. The length of the CDR3 is 15 residues. Trimming shortened V by 0 bases and J by 7 bases, and 13 bases separated the two germline ends. CDR3 loop: CASSPPSGRENEQFF. CDR3 DNA sequence: TGTGCCAGCTCACCACCTTCCGGCCGGGAAAATGAGCAGTTCTTC.

This chain connects TRBV4-1 to TRBJ2-7; 13 positions match TRBD2. Germline V gives CDR1 MGHRA, CDR2 YSYEKL. V trimming: 0 bases; J trimming: 4 bases; junction bases outside the gene matches: 9. The CDR3 runs 18 residues. The CDR3 DNA follows: TGCGCCAGCAGCCAAGATGGCACTAGCGGGAGGGGTTCGTACGAGCAGTACTTC. Translating it yields CASSQDGTSGRGSYEQYF.

This chain joins TRBV12-3 or TRBV12-4 and TRBJ2-7; 8 bases align to TRBD1. The V and J ends lost 3 bases and 1 base, in that order; junction bases with no gene match: 2. The CDR3 is 14 residues long. The DNA for the CDR3 is TGTGCCAGCAGTTTTACAGGGGGGTCCTACGAGCAGTACTTC. Protein sequence: CASSFTGGSYEQYF.